A single T cell receptor beta chain is shown here with its context. Its antigen is currently unknown. V lost 3 bases and J lost 4, with 8 bases in between. Germline V gives CDR1 MDHEN, CDR2 SYDVKM. This CDR3 contains 13 residues. This sample was taken from a study of cytomegalovirus exposure and HLA in healthy donors. Study-wide findings and caveats: Most TCR sequences were seen very rarely across donors, but some public TCRs occurred in many. For presence/absence analyses, sequencing depth was assumed to be roughly uniform across donors. The authors considered a cluster of highly shared sequence variants likely to be a sequencing artifact.

PCR employed 60 Vbeta and 13 Jbeta primers. Using immunoSEQ multiplex PCR, the repertoire was profiled, and TCRdb retains in-frame clones only, with some absent. Found here are tens of thousands of clones, 78% of them singletons; the top ten hold around 4.5%. Sequenced: PBMCs. The clonotype comes from a man in his forties in good health and CMV-seronegative. The V and J genes are TRBV28 and TRBJ2-3; D is undetermined. The CDR3 bases are TGTGCCAGCAGTTTTATGGGCGCAGATACGCAGTATTTT. This encodes CASSFMGADTQYF.